The clone carrying this T cell receptor beta chain was picked up a small number of times. Its antigen is undetermined. Trimming stripped 6 bases from V and 6 bases from J, with 14 bases between. This CDR3 contains 13 residues. The germline gives CDR1 PRHDT, CDR2 FYEKMQ (reference sequence). The sample comes from a study of T cell repertoires in cytomegalovirus infection. Background on the study: It was recently identified HLA-C-restricted and well-studied HLA-B-restricted CMV epitopes that the study used. Public TCR beta signatures provided an indication of both CMV infection and a matching HLA type. Notes on the study in general: Of the TCR beta families, the public ones yielded a cumulative frequency that identified carriers of CMV plus the relevant HLA. HLA-C-restricted CMV clonotypes gave the most frequent clonotype in two of eight donors.

TCRdb itself ran the reads through MiXCR, one entry per CDR3 protein. The repertoire holds hundreds of thousands of distinct CDR3 sequences, with 30% to 35% as singletons. This TCR derives from a human donor in good health (CMV status not recorded). Some clones in this sample may be carry-over from other donors' samples. The sample consisted of cultured CD8+ T cells from PBMCs, taken from culture after CMV antigen stimulation. The rearrangement links TRBV13 to TRBJ1-1; no firm D call. CDR3 sequence: CASSPLGVPEAFF. The CDR3 DNA reads TGTGCCAGCAGTCCCCTGGGTGTCCCTGAAGCTTTCTTT.